This T cell receptor beta chain came from a study of blood T cell repertoires in COVID-19. Authors' analysis steps: It was from reference gene primer amplification that nucleated cell counts were estimated. Sequenced by immunoSEQ multiplex PCR; TCRdb stores in-frame clones only, minus some. V, J and clone size derive from that table, while D and trimming were established from the DNA sequence. The sample includes about 210,000 clones, about 92% of them seen just once. Between the trimmed V and J ends, which lost 6 bases and 7 bases, there was a span of 22 bases. The CDR3 has 15 amino acids. Germline V lookup: CDR1 MDHEN, CDR2 SYDVKM. This clone was observed once.

What was sequenced was peripheral blood. This chain joins TRBV28 and TRBJ2-7; possibly TRBD2 for D (5 bases). The TCR sequence derives from a man between 25 and 39 years old with acute or convalescent COVID-19. The CDR3 reads CASRETGIRLGEQYF. The CDR3 DNA is TGTGCCAGCAGAGAAACCGGGATACGTCTAGGAGAGCAGTACTTC.